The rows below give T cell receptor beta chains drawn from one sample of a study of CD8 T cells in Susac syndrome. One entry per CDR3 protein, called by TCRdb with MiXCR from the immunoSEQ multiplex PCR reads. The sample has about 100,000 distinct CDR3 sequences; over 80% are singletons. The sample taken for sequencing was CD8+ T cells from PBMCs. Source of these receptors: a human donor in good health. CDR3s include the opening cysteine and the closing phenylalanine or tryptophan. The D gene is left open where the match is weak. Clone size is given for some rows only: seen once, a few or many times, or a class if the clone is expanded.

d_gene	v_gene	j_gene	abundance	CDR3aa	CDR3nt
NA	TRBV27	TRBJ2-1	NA	CASSPWGVSQFF	TGTGCCAGCAGTCCGTGGGGGGTTTCGCAGTTCTTC
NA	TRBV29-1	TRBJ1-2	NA	CSVSGEAQAPHGFGYTF	TGCAGCGTTTCGGGGGAGGCGCAGGCCCCTCATGGGTTTGGCTACACCTTC
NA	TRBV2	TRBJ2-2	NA	CATRGQANTGELFF	TGTGCCACCAGGGGTCAAGCGAACACCGGGGAGCTGTTTTTT
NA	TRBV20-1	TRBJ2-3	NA	CSVGSGDTQYF	TGCAGTGTAGGGAGCGGAGATACGCAGTATTTT
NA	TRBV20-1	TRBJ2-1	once	CSARGFEQFF	TGCAGTGCCCGAGGGTTTGAGCAGTTCTTC
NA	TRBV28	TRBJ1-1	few	CASSFTGTEAFF	TGTGCCAGCAGTTTCACCGGGACAGAAGCTTTCTTT
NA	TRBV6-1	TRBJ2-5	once	CASSEWEYQETQYF	TGTGCCAGCAGTGAATGGGAGTACCAAGAGACCCAGTACTTC
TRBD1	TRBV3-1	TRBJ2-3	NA	CASSPRGLGVDTQYF	TGTGCCAGCAGCCCTAGGGGGCTTGGGGTAGATACGCAGTATTTT
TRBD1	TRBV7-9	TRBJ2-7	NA	CASSTPGQSYEQYF	TGTGCCAGCAGCACCCCGGGACAGAGCTACGAGCAGTACTTC
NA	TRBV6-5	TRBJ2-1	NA	CASSSRVDEQFF	TGTGCCAGCAGTTCCAGGGTGGATGAGCAGTTCTTC
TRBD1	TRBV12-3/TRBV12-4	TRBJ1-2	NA	CASSKVDRGGYTF	TGTGCCAGCAGCAAAGTTGACAGGGGTGGCTACACCTTC